The 9 T cell receptor beta chains below were found in one sample sequenced in a study of T cell responses to AZD1222 COVID-19 vaccine. Some clones are missing from TCRdb's copy, which holds only in-frame ones; the method was immunoSEQ multiplex PCR. Among about 130,000 clones listed, around 93% were seen once. The source was peripheral blood, collected 28 days after the second AZD1222 dose. Every receptor here comes from an adult who received the AZD1222 COVID-19 vaccine.

The chain combines TRBV30 with TRBJ1-2, with 10 bases that match TRBD1. This CDR3 is 15 amino acids long. CDR1 is GTSNPN and CDR2 is SVGIG in the germline V gene (reference sequence). V was clipped by 4 bases and J by 7 bases; unmatched bases: 12. The CDR3 coding sequence is TGTGCCTGGATTACGGGACAGGGGTGGTTCTCTGGCTACACCTTC. The encoded protein is CAWITGQGWFSGYTF.

The chain has TRBV28 and TRBJ2-3; D ambiguous. Trimming stripped 6 bases from V and 2 bases from J, with 6 bases between. CDR3 length: 12 residues. Germline CDR1 MDHEN, CDR2 SYDVKM. The CDR3 sequence is CASSLITDTQYF. The CDR3 DNA follows: TGTGCCAGCAGCCTTATCACAGATACGCAGTATTTT.

The gene calls are TRBV6-2 or TRBV6-3 and TRBJ2-1; TRBD2 aligns across 15 bases. Germline V gives CDR1 MNHEY, CDR2 SVGEGT. The CDR3 spans 19 residues. V was pared by 2 bases and J by 2 bases, with 7 bases of the junction left unmatched. The CDR3 loop is CASSYGTSGGPGAYNEQFF. For the CDR3, the DNA is TGTGCCAGCAGTTACGGGACTAGCGGGGGGCCGGGGGCCTACAATGAGCAGTTCTTC.

The chain is built from TRBV12-5 and TRBJ1-1, with 7 positions matching TRBD1. CDR1 and CDR2 (germline): LGHNT, FRNRAP. Unmatched junction bases numbered 7, after V lost 4 bases and J lost 5 bases. The CDR3 consists of 14 residues. CDR3 protein: CASGSDRLGTEAFF. CDR3 DNA: TGTGCTAGTGGTTCGGACAGGTTGGGTACTGAAGCTTTCTTT.

The chain employs TRBV28 and TRBJ1-2; tentative D call: TRBD1 (6 bases). The CDR3 covers 14 residues. Trimming removed 7 bases at V and 10 bases at J, with 22 bases between. CDR1 is MDHEN and CDR2 is SYDVKM in the germline V gene. The CDR3 bases are TGTGCCAGCACGGGGGCAGGGTATCTCCCCCCCTACACCTTC. Amino acids: CASTGAGYLPPYTF.

This sequence joins TRBV7-2 and TRBJ1-4; D remains unclear. V was shortened by 3 bases and J by 10 bases, with 15 bases between the two germline ends. The germline gives CDR1 SGHTA, CDR2 FQGNSA. The CDR3 contains 14 residues. The CDR3 loop is CASSLGSYAGKLFF. In DNA, the CDR3 is TGTGCCAGCAGCTTGGGGAGTTATGCGGGAAAACTGTTTTTT.

The chain is built from TRBV11-2 and TRBJ2-2; D remains ambiguous. Germline CDR1 and CDR2: SGHAT and FQNNGV. This CDR3 contains 16 residues. The V end was cut by 0 bases, the J end by 5 bases, with 13 bases between. CDR3 DNA sequence: TGTGCCAGCAGCTTAGATTGGAGTCTGCGGACCGGGGAGCTGTTTTTT. Its protein product is CASSLDWSLRTGELFF.

In this sample, this clone turned up a few times. The J gene is TRBJ2-1, the V gene TRBV7-9; D is uncertain. The V gene's germline CDR1 is SEHNR and CDR2 FQNEAQ (reference sequence). The CDR3 sequence is 16 residues long. V lost 1 base to trimming and J lost 6 bases, with 16 bases between them. The CDR3 sequence: CASSLDEGPFANEQFF. CDR3 nucleotides: TGTGCCAGCAGCTTAGACGAAGGGCCCTTTGCCAATGAGCAGTTCTTC. Together with reference TRBV7-9 and TRBJ2-1, the CDR3 gives the full variable domain: DTGVSQNPRHKITKRGQNVTFRCDPISEHNRLYWYRQTLGQGPEFLTYFQNEAQLEKSRLLSDRFSAERPKGSFSTLEIQRTEQGDSAMYLCASSLDEGPFANEQFFGPGTRLTVL.

This chain links TRBV4-1 with TRBJ1-2; D not resolved. The ends were cut back, 1 base at V and 2 bases at J, with 11 bases in the middle. The CDR3 is 15 residues long. Germline values: CDR1 MGHRA, CDR2 YSYEKL. As DNA, the CDR3 is TGCGCCAGCAGCCAAGCCCTAAAGCTCAACTATGGCTACACCTTC. It translates to CASSQALKLNYGYTF.